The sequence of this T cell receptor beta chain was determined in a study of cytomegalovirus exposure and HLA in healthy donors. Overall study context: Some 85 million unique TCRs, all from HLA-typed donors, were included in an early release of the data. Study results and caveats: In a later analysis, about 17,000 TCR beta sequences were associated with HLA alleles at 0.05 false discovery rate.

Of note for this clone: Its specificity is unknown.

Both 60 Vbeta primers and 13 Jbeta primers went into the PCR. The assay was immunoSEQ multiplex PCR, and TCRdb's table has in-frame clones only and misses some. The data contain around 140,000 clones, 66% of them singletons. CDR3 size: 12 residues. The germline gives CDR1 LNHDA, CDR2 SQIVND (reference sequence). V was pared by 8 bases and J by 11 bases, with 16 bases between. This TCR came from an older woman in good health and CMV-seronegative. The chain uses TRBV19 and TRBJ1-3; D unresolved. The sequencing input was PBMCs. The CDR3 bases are TGTGCCAGTTCGATCGGTTCGTCTCCCATATATTTT. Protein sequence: CASSIGSSPIYF.